The TCR beta chain under discussion was sequenced for a study of a mutant IDH1 vaccine in newly diagnosed glioma. Study at large: Patients in the study were vaccinated eight times, receiving shots in weeks 1, 3, 5, 7, 11, 15, 19 and 23. Vaccination started 4-6 weeks after radiotherapy alone, or with temozolomide cycles.

Using immunoSEQ multiplex PCR, the repertoire was profiled, and TCRdb retains in-frame clones only, with some absent. The data contain tens of thousands of clones, approximately 82% of them singletons. As for time point: week 5, during vaccination. Each dose delivered 300 ug of mutant IDH1 20-mer peptide subcutaneously with imiquimod. Astrocytomas found in donors were new, WHO grade 3 or 4, IDH1-mutant and ATRX-lost. The CDR3 length is 18 residues. Germline trimming cut 3 bases from V and 5 bases from J; bases unmatched to any gene: 18. Germline CDR1 reads KGHSH; CDR2 reads LQKENI. As regards this clone: Its antigen is unidentified.

This rearrangement joins TRBV18 to TRBJ2-5; 7 bases are a match to TRBD1. Sample: PBMCs, taken from a glioma patient whose treatment included an IDH1 peptide vaccine. The clonotype was recovered from a man aged 25 to 40 with glioma. Here the CDR3 DNA reads TGTGCCAGCTCACCCCGGCCGACAGGGACCCAAGTGCAGGAGACCCAGTACTTC. Amino acid sequence: CASSPRPTGTQVQETQYF.